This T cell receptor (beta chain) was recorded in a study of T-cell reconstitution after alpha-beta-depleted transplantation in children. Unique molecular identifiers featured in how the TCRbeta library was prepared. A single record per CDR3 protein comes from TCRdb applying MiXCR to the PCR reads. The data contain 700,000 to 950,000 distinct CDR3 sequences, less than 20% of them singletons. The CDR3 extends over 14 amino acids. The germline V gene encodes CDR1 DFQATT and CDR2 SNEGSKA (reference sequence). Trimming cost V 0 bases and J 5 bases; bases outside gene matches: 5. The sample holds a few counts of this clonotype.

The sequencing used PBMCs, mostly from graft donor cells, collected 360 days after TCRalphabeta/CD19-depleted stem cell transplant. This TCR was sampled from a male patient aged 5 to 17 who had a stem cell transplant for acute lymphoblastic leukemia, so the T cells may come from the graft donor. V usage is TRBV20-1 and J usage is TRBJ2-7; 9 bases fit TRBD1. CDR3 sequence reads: CSARDRTGVHEQYF. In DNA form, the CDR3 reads TGCAGTGCTAGAGACAGGACAGGGGTCCACGAGCAGTACTTC.